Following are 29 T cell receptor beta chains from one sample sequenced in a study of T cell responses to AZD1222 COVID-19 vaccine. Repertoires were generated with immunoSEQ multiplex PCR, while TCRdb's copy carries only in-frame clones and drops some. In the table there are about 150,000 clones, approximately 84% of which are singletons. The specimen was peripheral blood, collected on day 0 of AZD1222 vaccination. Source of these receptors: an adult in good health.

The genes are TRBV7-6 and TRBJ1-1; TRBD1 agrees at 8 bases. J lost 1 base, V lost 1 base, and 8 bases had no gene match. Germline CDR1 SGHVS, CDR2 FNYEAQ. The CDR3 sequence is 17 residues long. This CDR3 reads CASSLGQGRNWNTEAFF. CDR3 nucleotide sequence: TGTGCCAGCAGCTTAGGACAGGGGCGTAACTGGAACACTGAAGCTTTCTTT.

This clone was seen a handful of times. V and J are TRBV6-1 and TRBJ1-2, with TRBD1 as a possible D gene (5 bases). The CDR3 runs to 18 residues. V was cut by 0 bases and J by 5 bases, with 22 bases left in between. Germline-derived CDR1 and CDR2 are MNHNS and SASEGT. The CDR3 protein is CASSEALAGRRPLYGYTF. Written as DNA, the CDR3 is TGTGCCAGCAGTGAAGCGCTGGCAGGGCGAAGACCTCTATATGGCTACACCTTC.

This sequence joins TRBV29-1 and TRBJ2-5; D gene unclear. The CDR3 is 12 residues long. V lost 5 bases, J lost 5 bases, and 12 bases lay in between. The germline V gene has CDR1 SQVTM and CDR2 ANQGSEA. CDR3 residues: CSVLGLRETQYF. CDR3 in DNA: TGCAGCGTTTTAGGGTTAAGGGAGACCCAGTACTTC.

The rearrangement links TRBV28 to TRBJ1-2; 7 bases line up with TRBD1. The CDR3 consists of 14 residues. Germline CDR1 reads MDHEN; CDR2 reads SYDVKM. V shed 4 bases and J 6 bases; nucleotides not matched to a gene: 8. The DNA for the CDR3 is TGTGCCAGCAGTTATGGTACAGGGGCGCATGGCTACACCTTC. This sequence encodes CASSYGTGAHGYTF.

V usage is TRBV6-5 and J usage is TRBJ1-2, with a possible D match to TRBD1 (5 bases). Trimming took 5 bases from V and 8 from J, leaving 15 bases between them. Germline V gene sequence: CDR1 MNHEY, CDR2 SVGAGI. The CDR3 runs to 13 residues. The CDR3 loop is CASSLLGLPGYTF. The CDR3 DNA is TGTGCCAGCAGTCTCCTGGGGCTGCCAGGCTACACCTTC.

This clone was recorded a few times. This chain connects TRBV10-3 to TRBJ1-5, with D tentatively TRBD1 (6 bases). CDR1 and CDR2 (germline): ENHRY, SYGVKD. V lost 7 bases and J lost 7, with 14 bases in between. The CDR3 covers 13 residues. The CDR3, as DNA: TGTGCCATCACCGGGGGGCTTGAGCAGCCCCAGCATTTT. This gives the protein CAITGGLEQPQHF.

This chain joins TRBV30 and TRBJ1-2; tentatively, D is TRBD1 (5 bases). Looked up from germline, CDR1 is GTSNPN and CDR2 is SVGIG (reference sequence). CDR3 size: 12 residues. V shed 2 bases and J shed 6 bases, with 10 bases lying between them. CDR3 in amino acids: CAWSRQTNGYTF. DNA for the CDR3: TGTGCCTGGAGTCGACAGACGAATGGCTACACCTTC.

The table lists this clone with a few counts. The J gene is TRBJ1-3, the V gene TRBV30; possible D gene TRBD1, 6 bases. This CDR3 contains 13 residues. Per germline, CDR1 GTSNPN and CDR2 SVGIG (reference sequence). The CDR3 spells CASRGSSGNTIYF. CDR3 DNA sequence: TGTGCGTCGAGGGGGAGCTCTGGAAACACCATATATTTT. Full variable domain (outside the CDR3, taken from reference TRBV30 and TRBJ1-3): SQTIHQWPATLVQPVGSPLSLECTVEGTSNPNLYWYRQAAGRGLQLLFYSVGIGQISSEVPQNLSASRPQDRQFILSSKKLLLSDSGFYLCASRGSSGNTIYFGEGSWLTVV.

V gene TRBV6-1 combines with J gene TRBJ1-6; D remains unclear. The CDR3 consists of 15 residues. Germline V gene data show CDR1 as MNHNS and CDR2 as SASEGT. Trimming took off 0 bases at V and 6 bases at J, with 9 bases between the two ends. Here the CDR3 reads CASSEAGRTNSPLHF. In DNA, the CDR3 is TGTGCCAGCAGTGAAGCAGGGCGGACTAATTCACCCCTCCACTTT.

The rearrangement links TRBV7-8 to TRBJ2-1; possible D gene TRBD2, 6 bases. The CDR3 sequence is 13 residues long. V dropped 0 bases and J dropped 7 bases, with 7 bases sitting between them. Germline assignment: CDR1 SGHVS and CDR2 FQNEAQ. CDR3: CASSLAGRNEQFF. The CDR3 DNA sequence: TGTGCCAGCAGCTTAGCGGGGAGGAATGAGCAGTTCTTC.

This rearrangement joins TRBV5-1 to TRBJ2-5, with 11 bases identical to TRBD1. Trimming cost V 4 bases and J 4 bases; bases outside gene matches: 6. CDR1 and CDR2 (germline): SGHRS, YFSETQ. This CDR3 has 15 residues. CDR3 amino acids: CASSGTGGQGETQYF. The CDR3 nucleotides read TGCGCCAGCAGCGGGACAGGGGGTCAGGGAGAGACCCAGTACTTC.

CDR3 residues: CASYSSYEQYF. The CDR3 bases are TGTGCCAGCTACTCGAGCTACGAGCAGTACTTC. The rearrangement links TRBV6-1 to TRBJ2-7, with unresolved D. This CDR3 spans 11 amino acids. Trimming removed 8 bases from V and 3 bases from J, with 8 bases in between. Germline V CDR1 and CDR2: MNHNS, SASEGT.

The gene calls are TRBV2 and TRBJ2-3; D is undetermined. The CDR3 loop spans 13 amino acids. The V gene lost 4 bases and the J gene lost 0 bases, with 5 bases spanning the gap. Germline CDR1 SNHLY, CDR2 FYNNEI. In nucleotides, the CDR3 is TGTGCCAGCAGTGTGGAGAGCACAGATACGCAGTATTTT. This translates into CASSVESTDTQYF.

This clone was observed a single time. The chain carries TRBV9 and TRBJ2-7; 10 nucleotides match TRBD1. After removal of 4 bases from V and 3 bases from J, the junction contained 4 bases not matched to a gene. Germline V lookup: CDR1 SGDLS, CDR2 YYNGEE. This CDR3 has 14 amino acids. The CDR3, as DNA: TGTGCCAGCAGCCCAGACAGGGGGCTCTACGAGCAGTACTTC. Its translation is CASSPDRGLYEQYF.

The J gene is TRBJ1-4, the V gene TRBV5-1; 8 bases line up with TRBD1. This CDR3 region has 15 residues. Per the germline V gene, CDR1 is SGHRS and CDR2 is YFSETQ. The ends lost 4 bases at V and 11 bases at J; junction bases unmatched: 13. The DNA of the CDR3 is TGCGCCAGCAGCAGAGGACAGGGACCGGGGGGGAAACTGTTTTTT. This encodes CASSRGQGPGGKLFF.

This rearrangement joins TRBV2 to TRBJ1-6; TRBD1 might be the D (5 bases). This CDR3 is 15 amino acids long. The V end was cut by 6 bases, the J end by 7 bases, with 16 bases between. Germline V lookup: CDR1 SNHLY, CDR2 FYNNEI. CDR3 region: CASRPTGTGNSPLHF. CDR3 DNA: TGTGCCAGCAGACCCACCGGGACCGGCAATTCACCCCTCCACTTT.

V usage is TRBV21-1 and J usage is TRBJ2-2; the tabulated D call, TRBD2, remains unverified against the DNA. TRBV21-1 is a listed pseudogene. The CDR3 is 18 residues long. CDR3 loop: CASSKEASGGANTGELFF. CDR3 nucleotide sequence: TGTGCCAGCAGCAAAGAGGCTAGCGGGGGGGCGAACACCGGGGAGCTGTTTTTT.

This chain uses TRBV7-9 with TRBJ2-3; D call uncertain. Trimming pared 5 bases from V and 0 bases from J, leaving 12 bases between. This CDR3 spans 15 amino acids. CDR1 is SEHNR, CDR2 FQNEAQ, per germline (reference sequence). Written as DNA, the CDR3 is TGTGCCAGCAGCCCCGGACCCCGAAGCACAGATACGCAGTATTTT. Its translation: CASSPGPRSTDTQYF.

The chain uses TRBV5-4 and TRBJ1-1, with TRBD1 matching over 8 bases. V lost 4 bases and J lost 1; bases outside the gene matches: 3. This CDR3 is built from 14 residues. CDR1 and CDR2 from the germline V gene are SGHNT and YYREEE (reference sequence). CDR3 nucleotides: TGTGCCAGCAGCCGGGGACAGGAGAACACTGAAGCTTTCTTT. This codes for CASSRGQENTEAFF.

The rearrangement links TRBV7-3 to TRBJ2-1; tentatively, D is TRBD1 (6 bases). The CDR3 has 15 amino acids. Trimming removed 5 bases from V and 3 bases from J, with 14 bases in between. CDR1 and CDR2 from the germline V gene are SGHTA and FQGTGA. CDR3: CASSLQGRNYNEQFF. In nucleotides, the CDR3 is TGTGCCAGCAGCCTACAGGGTCGGAACTACAATGAGCAGTTCTTC.

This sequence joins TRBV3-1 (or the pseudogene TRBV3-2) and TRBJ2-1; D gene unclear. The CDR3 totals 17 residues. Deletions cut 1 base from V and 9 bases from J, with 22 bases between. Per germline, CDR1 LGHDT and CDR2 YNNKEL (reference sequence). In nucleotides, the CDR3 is TGTGCCAGCAGCCAAGTCGGCACAGAAATGTTTATGAGTGAGCAGTTCTTC. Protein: CASSQVGTEMFMSEQFF.

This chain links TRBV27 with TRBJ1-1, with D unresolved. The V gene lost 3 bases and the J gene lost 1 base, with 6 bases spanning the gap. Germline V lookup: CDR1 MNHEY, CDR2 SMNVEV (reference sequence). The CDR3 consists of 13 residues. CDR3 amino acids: CASSFSQNTEAFF. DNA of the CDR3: TGTGCCAGCAGTTTTTCTCAGAACACTGAAGCTTTCTTT.

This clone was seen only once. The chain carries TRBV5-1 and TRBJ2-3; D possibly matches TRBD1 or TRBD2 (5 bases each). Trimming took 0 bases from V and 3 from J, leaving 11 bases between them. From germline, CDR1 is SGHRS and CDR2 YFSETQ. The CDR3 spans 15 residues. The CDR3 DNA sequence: TGCGCCAGCAGCTTGGCGGGGCATAAAACAGATACGCAGTATTTT. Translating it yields CASSLAGHKTDTQYF. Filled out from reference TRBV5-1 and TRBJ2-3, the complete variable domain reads KAGVTQTPRYLIKTRGQQVTLSCSPISGHRSVSWYQQTPGQGLQFLFEYFSETQRNKGNFPGRFSGRQFSNSRSEMNVSTLELGDSALYLCASSLAGHKTDTQYFGPGTRLTVL.

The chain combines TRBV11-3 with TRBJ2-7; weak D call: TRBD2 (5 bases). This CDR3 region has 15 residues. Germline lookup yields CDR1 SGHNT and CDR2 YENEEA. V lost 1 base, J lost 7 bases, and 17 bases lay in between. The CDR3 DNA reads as TGTGCCAGCAGCTTAGGAGGGCCTCGACCGGGGGAGCAGTACTTC. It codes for CASSLGGPRPGEQYF.

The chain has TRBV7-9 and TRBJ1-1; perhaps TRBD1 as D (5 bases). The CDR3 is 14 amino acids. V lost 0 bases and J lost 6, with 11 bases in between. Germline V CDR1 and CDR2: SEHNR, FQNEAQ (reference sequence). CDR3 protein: CASSLAIGGPEAFF. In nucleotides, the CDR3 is TGTGCCAGCAGCTTAGCGATCGGGGGTCCTGAAGCTTTCTTT. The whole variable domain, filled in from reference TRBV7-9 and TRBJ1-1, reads DTGVSQNPRHKITKRGQNVTFRCDPISEHNRLYWYRQTLGQGPEFLTYFQNEAQLEKSRLLSDRFSAERPKGSFSTLEIQRTEQGDSAMYLCASSLAIGGPEAFFGQGTRLTVV.

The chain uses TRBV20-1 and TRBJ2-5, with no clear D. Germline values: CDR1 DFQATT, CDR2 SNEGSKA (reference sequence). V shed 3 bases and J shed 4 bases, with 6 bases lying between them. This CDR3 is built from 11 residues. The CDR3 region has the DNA TGCAGTGCTAGTGTAGGAGAGACCCAGTACTTC. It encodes CSASVGETQYF.

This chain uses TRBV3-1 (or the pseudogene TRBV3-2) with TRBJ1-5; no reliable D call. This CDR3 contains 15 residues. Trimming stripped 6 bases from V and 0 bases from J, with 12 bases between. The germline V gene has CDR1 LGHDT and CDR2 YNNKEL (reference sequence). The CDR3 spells CASRASLLSNQPQHF. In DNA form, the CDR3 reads TGTGCCAGCAGAGCCAGTTTACTTAGCAATCAGCCCCAGCATTTT.

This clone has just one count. The CDR3 DNA follows: TGTGCCAGCAGCGTATCTGGGACAGAAGTGGGGTCTTTCTTT. Protein sequence: CASSVSGTEVGSFF. This chain links TRBV9 with TRBJ1-1; 7 bases map to TRBD1. J was trimmed by 12 bases and V by 1 base; bases with no gene match: 12. Germline CDR1 SGDLS, CDR2 YYNGEE. The CDR3 extends over 14 amino acids.

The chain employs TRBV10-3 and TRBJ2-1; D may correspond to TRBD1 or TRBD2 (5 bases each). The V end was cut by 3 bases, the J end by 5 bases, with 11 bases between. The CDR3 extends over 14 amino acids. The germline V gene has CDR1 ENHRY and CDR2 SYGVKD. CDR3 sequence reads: CAISEEGRHNEQFF. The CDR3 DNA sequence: TGTGCCATCAGTGAAGAGGGGCGCCACAATGAGCAGTTCTTC.